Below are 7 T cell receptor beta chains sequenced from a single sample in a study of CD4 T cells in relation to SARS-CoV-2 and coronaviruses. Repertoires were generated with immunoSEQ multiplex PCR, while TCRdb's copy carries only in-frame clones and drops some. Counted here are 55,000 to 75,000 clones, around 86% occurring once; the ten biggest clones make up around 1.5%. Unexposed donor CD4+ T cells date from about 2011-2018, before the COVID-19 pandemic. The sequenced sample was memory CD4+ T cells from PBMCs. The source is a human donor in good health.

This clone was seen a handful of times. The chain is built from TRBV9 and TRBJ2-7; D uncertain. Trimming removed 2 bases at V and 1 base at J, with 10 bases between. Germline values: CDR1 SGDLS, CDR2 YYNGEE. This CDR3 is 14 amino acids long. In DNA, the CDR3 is TGTGCCAGCAGCGTCACACCGAATTCCTACGAGCAGTACTTC. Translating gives CASSVTPNSYEQYF. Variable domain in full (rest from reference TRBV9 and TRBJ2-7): DSGVTQTPKHLITATGQRVTLRCSPRSGDLSVYWYQQSLDQGLQFLIQYYNGEERAKGNILERFSAQQFPDLHSELNLSSLELGDSALYFCASSVTPNSYEQYFGPGTRLTVT.

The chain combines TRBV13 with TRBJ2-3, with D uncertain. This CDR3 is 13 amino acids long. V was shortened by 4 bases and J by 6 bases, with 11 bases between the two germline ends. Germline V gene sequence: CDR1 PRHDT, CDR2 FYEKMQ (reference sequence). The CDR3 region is CASSSRAGDTQYF. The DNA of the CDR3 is TGTGCCAGCAGCTCACGAGCCGGCGATACGCAGTATTTT.

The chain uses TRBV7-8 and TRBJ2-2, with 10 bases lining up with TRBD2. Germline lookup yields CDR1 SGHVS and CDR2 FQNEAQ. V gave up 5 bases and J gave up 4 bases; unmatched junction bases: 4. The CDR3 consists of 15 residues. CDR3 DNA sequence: TGTGCCAGCAGCGAAAGCGGGGGGGCCACCGGGGAGCTGTTTTTT. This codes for CASSESGGATGELFF.

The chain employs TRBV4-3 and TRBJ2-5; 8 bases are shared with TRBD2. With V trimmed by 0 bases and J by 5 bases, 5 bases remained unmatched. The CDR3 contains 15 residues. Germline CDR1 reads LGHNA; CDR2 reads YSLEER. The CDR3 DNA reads TGCGCCAGCAGCCAAGATGGGGGACTAGGGGAGACCCAGTACTTC. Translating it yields CASSQDGGLGETQYF.

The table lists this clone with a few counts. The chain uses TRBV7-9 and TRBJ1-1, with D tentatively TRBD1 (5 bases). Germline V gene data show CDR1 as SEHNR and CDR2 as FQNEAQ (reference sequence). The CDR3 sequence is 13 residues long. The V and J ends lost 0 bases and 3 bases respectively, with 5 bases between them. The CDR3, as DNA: TGTGCCAGCAGCTTAGCAGGGGACACTGAAGCTTTCTTT. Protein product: CASSLAGDTEAFF.

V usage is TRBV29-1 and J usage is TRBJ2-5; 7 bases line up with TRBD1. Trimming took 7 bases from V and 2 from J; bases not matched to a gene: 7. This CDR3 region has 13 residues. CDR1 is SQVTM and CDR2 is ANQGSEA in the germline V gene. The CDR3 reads CSALPQGQETQYF. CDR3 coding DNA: TGCAGCGCCCTTCCACAGGGGCAAGAGACCCAGTACTTC.

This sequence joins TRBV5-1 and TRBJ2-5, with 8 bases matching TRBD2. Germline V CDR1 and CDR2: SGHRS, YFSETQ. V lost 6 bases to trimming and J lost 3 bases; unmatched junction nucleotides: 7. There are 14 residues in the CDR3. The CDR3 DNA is TGCGCCAGCACCCTCCGGGGGGGCAAAGAGACCCAGTACTTC. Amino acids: CASTLRGGKETQYF.